Presented here are 25 T cell receptor beta chains from one specimen sequenced in a study of cytomegalovirus exposure and HLA in healthy donors. Researchers ran the PCR with 60 Vbeta and 13 Jbeta primers. The table came from immunoSEQ multiplex PCR; TCRdb's copy has only in-frame clones and leaves some out. The sample holds 250,000 to 350,000 clones, 86% seen once. The material sequenced was PBMCs. The receptors originated from a man aged 40-49 years in good health and CMV-seropositive.

The gene calls are TRBV6-1 and TRBJ2-2, with a possible D match to TRBD2 (6 bases). Germline-derived CDR1 and CDR2 are MNHNS and SASEGT. The CDR3 runs 15 residues. V gave up 7 bases and J gave up 1 base, with 13 bases separating them. CDR3 sequence (DNA): TGTGCCAGCAAGACCGCGGGACTGAACACCGGGGAGCTGTTTTTT. Encoded protein: CASKTAGLNTGELFF.

As DNA, the CDR3 is TGTGCCAGCAGTGACTGGGACAGGGCCAGCTCCTACGAGCAGTACTTC. This sequence encodes CASSDWDRASSYEQYF. The V gene is TRBV6-1, the J gene TRBJ2-5; TRBD1 aligns across 9 bases. The tail of the sequence fits TRBJ2-7 better, so the J call may be wrong. This CDR3 has 16 amino acids. Germline V gene lookup returns CDR1 MNHNS and CDR2 SASEGT.

As to this clone: The CDR3 end shows no conserved phenylalanine or tryptophan, and so a read error is likely. The chain links TRBV6-5 to TRBJ2-7, with 9 bases aligning to TRBD2. Germline V gene lookup returns CDR1 MNHEY and CDR2 SVGAGI. J gave up 0 bases and V 6 bases, and 6 bases lay outside the gene matches. The CDR3 has 15 amino acids. The CDR3 DNA follows: TGTGCCAGCAGCCGACTAGCGGTGAGCTCCTACGAGCAGTACCTC. It yields the protein CASSRLAVSSYEQYL.

The J gene is TRBJ1-3, the V gene TRBV30; D ambiguous. The CDR3 length is 14 residues. V lost 2 bases and J lost 1, with 9 bases in between. Germline V gene lookup returns CDR1 GTSNPN and CDR2 SVGIG (reference sequence). DNA for the CDR3: TGTGCCTGGAGTATCAACCTATCTGGAAACACCATATATTTT. This translates into CAWSINLSGNTIYF.

The CDR3 bases are TGTGCCAGCAGCACTAGCGGGAGTACCAAAAACATTCAGTACTTC. Translated: CASSTSGSTKNIQYF. V gene TRBV7-9 combines with J gene TRBJ2-4; 11 positions agree with TRBD2. The J segment lost 2 bases and the V segment lost 5 bases, leaving 2 bases of the junction unmatched. The germline V gene encodes CDR1 SEHNR and CDR2 FQNEAQ (reference sequence). The CDR3 is 15 residues long.

The chain couples TRBV7-3 to TRBJ2-7, with D possibly being TRBD2 (5 bases). The V gene lost 6 bases and the J gene lost 2 bases, with 17 bases spanning the gap. This CDR3 spans 15 amino acids. Looked up from germline, CDR1 is SGHTA and CDR2 is FQGTGA. The CDR3, as DNA: TGTGCCAGCAGAATAATAGCGTGGAGAACCTACGAGCAGTACTTC. This sequence encodes CASRIIAWRTYEQYF.

The chain recombines TRBV6-1 with TRBJ2-1; 8 bases are shared with TRBD1. Germline values: CDR1 MNHNS, CDR2 SASEGT. The CDR3 loop spans 16 amino acids. J was trimmed by 3 bases and V by 1 base; bases with no gene match: 5. This chain's CDR3 is CASSEGSRGHYNEQFF. The CDR3 DNA reads TGTGCCAGCAGTGAAGGGAGCAGGGGGCACTACAATGAGCAGTTCTTC.

The V gene is TRBV5-5, the J gene TRBJ2-7; maybe TRBD1 (6 bases). Deletions cut 4 bases from V and 0 bases from J, with 23 bases between. CDR3 length: 18 residues. Per germline, CDR1 SGHKS and CDR2 YYEKEE (reference sequence). CDR3 loop: CASSRLQIQGKSSYEQYF. In DNA form, the CDR3 reads TGTGCCAGCAGCCGCCTCCAAATACAGGGCAAAAGCTCCTACGAGCAGTACTTC.

The genes are TRBV4-3 and TRBJ1-5; 7 nucleotides line up with TRBD1. CDR1 is LGHNA and CDR2 is YSLEER in the germline V gene. V trimming: 3 bases; J trimming: 6 bases; junction bases outside the gene matches: 5. There are 14 residues in the CDR3. In DNA form, the CDR3 reads TGCGCCAGCAGCCAGGGACAGAGGAGTCAGCCCCAGCATTTT. Translation gives CASSQGQRSQPQHF.

The rearrangement joins TRBV27 to TRBJ2-5; D is perhaps TRBD1 (5 bases). TRBJ2-7 matches the DNA end more closely, so the J call is doubtful. The CDR3 runs 13 residues. Per the germline V gene, CDR1 is MNHEY and CDR2 is SMNVEV (reference sequence). This CDR3 reads CASSLGRVGEQYF. The CDR3 DNA reads TGTGCCAGCAGTTTGGGCAGGGTTGGCGAGCAGTACTTC.

The V and J genes are TRBV27 and TRBJ1-1, with 7 nucleotides matching TRBD1. J lost 9 bases, V lost 8 bases, and 6 bases had no gene match. The germline V gene has CDR1 MNHEY and CDR2 SMNVEV (reference sequence). This CDR3 has 11 amino acids. The CDR3 reads CASWTGLKAFF. The CDR3 DNA reads as TGTGCCAGCTGGACAGGACTTAAAGCTTTCTTT.

This sequence joins TRBV21-1 and TRBJ2-7; the table names TRBD1, a call not compared with the DNA. TRBV21-1 is marked as a pseudogene. The CDR3 totals 17 residues. The CDR3, as DNA: TGTGCCAGCAGCGCCCGAGAGGCGACAGGGAGTCCCTACGAGCAGTACTTC. It encodes CASSAREATGSPYEQYF.

This clone has a single count. The V call is TRBV19, the J call TRBJ2-7; 12 positions agree with TRBD2. V was pared by 4 bases and J by 5 bases, with 3 bases of the junction left unmatched. Germline V gene data show CDR1 as LNHDA and CDR2 as SQIVND (reference sequence). The CDR3 sequence is 14 residues long. This chain's CDR3 is CASSTRLAGDEQYF. CDR3 in DNA: TGTGCCAGTAGTACAAGACTAGCGGGAGACGAGCAGTACTTC.

The table lists this clone with a count of one. This sequence joins TRBV18 and TRBJ1-5, with 7 bases lining up with TRBD1. Trimming at V came to 6 bases and at J to 3 bases, leaving 8 bases not matched to a gene. Germline-derived CDR1 and CDR2 are KGHSH and LQKENI. This CDR3 has 15 amino acids. CDR3 in amino acids: CASSVLGQVNQPQHF. The CDR3 DNA follows: TGTGCCAGCTCGGTCCTAGGACAGGTCAATCAGCCCCAGCATTTT.

The chain couples TRBV19 to TRBJ1-4; D ambiguous. Germline-derived CDR1 and CDR2 are LNHDA and SQIVND (reference sequence). The ends were cut back, 3 bases at V and 4 bases at J, with 9 bases in the middle. The CDR3 covers 14 residues. CDR3 residues: CASSIGVLNEKLFF. The CDR3 DNA is TGTGCCAGTAGTATCGGAGTTCTTAATGAAAAACTGTTTTTT.

The chain employs TRBV27 and TRBJ2-5; TRBD2 matches 10 bases. V lost 5 bases and J lost 0; bases outside the gene matches: 6. The CDR3 is 16 amino acids. Germline CDR1 MNHEY, CDR2 SMNVEV (reference sequence). The CDR3 loop is CASSPGLAVYQETQYF. The CDR3 DNA follows: TGTGCCAGCAGTCCTGGACTAGCGGTGTACCAAGAGACCCAGTACTTC.

The chain couples TRBV6-1 to TRBJ2-1; D perhaps matches TRBD2 (7 bases). Germline lookup yields CDR1 MNHNS and CDR2 SASEGT. The CDR3 has 14 residues. Trimming took off 8 bases at V and 4 bases at J, with 15 bases between the two ends. CDR3 protein: CASSQGGIYNEQFF. CDR3 coding DNA: TGTGCCAGCTCACAGGGAGGGATTTACAATGAGCAGTTCTTC.

This clone occurred once. Here the CDR3 DNA reads TGTGCCAGCAGCTTAGATCTCCAGGGACTACCGAACACTGAAGCTTTCTTT. This gives the protein CASSLDLQGLPNTEAFF. The chain couples TRBV11-2 to TRBJ1-1; D is perhaps TRBD1 (5 bases). Trimming pared 0 bases from V and 1 base from J, leaving 15 bases between. Germline CDR1 reads SGHAT; CDR2 reads FQNNGV. The CDR3 is made up of 17 amino acids.

The chain uses TRBV18 and TRBJ2-1; TRBD2 aligns across 13 bases. The J segment lost 10 bases and the V segment lost 2 bases, leaving 8 bases of the junction unmatched. CDR1 is KGHSH and CDR2 is LQKENI in the germline V gene. This CDR3 is 16 amino acids long. CDR3 protein: CASSPLGLAGDAEQFF. CDR3 coding DNA: TGTGCCAGCTCACCATTAGGACTAGCGGGAGACGCGGAGCAGTTCTTC.

This chain links TRBV11-2 with TRBJ2-1; a weak D match, TRBD2 (6 bases). The CDR3 loop spans 15 amino acids. Per germline, CDR1 SGHAT and CDR2 FQNNGV. The ends were cut back, 5 bases at V and 5 bases at J, with 16 bases in the middle. The CDR3 sequence: CASSPYMRDNNEQFF. Here the CDR3 DNA reads TGTGCCAGCAGCCCTTATATGCGGGATAACAATGAGCAGTTCTTC.

The V gene is TRBV5-1, the J gene TRBJ2-3, with TRBD1 matching 12 bases. Germline CDR1 reads SGHRS; CDR2 reads YFSETQ. Germline trimming cut 5 bases from V and 8 bases from J; bases unmatched to any gene: 9. There are 15 residues in the CDR3. The CDR3 protein is CASREGQGASITQYF. The CDR3 bases are TGCGCCAGCAGGGAGGGACAGGGGGCTTCCATTACGCAGTATTTT. The entire variable domain, with the rest obtained from reference TRBV5-1 and TRBJ2-3, is as follows: KAGVTQTPRYLIKTRGQQVTLSCSPISGHRSVSWYQQTPGQGLQFLFEYFSETQRNKGNFPGRFSGRQFSNSRSEMNVSTLELGDSALYLCASREGQGASITQYFGPGTRLTVL.

Comment on this clone: The junction does not match germline at one end; this may be a read error. The chain joins TRBV7-9 to TRBJ2-7; TRBD1 aligns across 9 bases. The CDR3 is 17 residues long. From germline, CDR1 is SEHNR and CDR2 FQNEAQ (reference sequence). CDR3 protein: CSSSDPYDRGISYEQYF. CDR3 sequence (DNA): TGTTCCAGCAGCGATCCATATGACAGGGGGATCTCCTACGAGCAGTACTTC.

In this sample, this clone turned up many times. The chain uses TRBV6-6 and TRBJ1-2, with TRBD1 identical over 9 bases. V shed 4 bases and J 8 bases; nucleotides not matched to a gene: 5. This CDR3 has 13 residues. Germline assignment: CDR1 MNHNY and CDR2 SVGAGI (reference sequence). The CDR3 region is CASSSTGGLGYTF. In DNA form, the CDR3 reads TGTGCCAGCAGTTCCACAGGGGGCTTGGGCTACACCTTC.

The chain couples TRBV30 to TRBJ1-5; 7 bases agree with TRBD1. This CDR3 is 15 amino acids long. Per germline, CDR1 GTSNPN and CDR2 SVGIG (reference sequence). V gave up 4 bases and J gave up 2 bases; unmatched junction bases: 8. The CDR3 reads CAWTPDRVGNQPQHF. CDR3 bases: TGTGCCTGGACTCCAGACAGGGTTGGCAATCAGCCCCAGCATTTT.

This clone has a handful of counts. The J gene is TRBJ1-1, the V gene TRBV7-9, with D possibly matching TRBD1 (5 bases). Trimming pared 5 bases from V and 1 base from J, leaving 8 bases between. The CDR3 is 13 residues long. Germline CDR1 and CDR2: SEHNR and FQNEAQ (reference sequence). This CDR3 reads CASSTGPNTEAFF. The DNA for the CDR3 is TGTGCCAGCAGCACAGGACCGAACACTGAAGCTTTCTTT.